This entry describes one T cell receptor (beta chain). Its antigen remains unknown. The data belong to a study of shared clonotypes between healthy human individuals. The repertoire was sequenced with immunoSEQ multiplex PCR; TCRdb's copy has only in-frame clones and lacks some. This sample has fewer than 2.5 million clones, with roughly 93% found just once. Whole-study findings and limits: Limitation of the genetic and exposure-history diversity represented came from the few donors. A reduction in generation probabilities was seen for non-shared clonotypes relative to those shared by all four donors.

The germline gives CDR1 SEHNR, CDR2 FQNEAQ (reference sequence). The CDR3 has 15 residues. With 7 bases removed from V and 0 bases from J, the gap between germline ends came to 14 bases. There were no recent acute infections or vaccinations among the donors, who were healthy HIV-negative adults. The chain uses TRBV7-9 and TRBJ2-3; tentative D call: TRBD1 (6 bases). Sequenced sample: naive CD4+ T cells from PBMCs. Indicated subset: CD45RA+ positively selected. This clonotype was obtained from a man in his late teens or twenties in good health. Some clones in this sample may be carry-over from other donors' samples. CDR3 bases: TGTGCCAGCACCCAGGACAGCACTAGCACAGATACGCAGTATTTT. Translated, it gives CASTQDSTSTDTQYF.